This entry lists 8 T cell receptor beta chains sequenced from one sample in a study of T cell responses to AZD1222 COVID-19 vaccine. Some clones are missing from TCRdb's copy, which holds only in-frame ones; the method was immunoSEQ multiplex PCR. The repertoire holds around 100,000 clones, about 88% seen once, with roughly 1.8% in the top ten. The sequences come from peripheral blood, collected on day 0 of AZD1222 vaccination. The origin of the receptors is an adult in good health.

The chain is built from TRBV5-6 and TRBJ1-5; D not certain. The CDR3 runs 12 residues. Germline loops: CDR1 SGHDT, CDR2 YYEEEE. With 0 bases removed from V and 4 bases from J, the gap between germline ends came to 2 bases. The CDR3 sequence is CASSLVNQPQHF. CDR3 DNA sequence: TGTGCCAGCAGCTTGGTTAATCAGCCCCAGCATTTT. Full variable domain (remainder filled in from reference TRBV5-6 and TRBJ1-5): DAGVTQSPTHLIKTRGQQVTLRCSPKSGHDTVSWYQQALGQGPQFIFQYYEEEERQRGNFPDRFSGHQFPNYSSELNVNALLLGDSALYLCASSLVNQPQHFGDGTRLSIL.

V is TRBV7-9 and J is TRBJ1-5; 7 bases agree with TRBD1. After removal of 1 base from V and 5 bases from J, the junction contained 5 bases not matched to a gene. In germline, CDR1 is SEHNR, CDR2 FQNEAQ (reference sequence). The length of the CDR3 is 15 residues. CDR3: CASSLGQGVDQPQHF. Written as DNA, the CDR3 is TGTGCCAGCAGCTTAGGCCAGGGGGTGGATCAGCCCCAGCATTTT.

The genes are TRBV6-5 and TRBJ1-6, with a possible D match to TRBD1 (5 bases). V was pared by 1 base and J by 5 bases, with 9 bases between. The CDR3 has 15 amino acids. The V gene's germline CDR1 is MNHEY and CDR2 SVGAGI. The CDR3 spells CASSYWGENNSPLHF. The CDR3 coding sequence is TGTGCCAGCAGTTACTGGGGGGAAAATAATTCACCCCTCCACTTT.

The V gene is TRBV11-2, the J gene TRBJ2-3; perhaps TRBD2 as D (6 bases). CDR1 and CDR2 from the germline V gene are SGHAT and FQNNGV. The V and J ends lost 3 bases and 5 bases respectively, with 12 bases between them. The length of the CDR3 is 14 residues. The CDR3 protein is CASSFTGDRDTQYF. The CDR3 DNA follows: TGTGCCAGCAGCTTTACGGGAGACCGAGATACGCAGTATTTT. Full variable domain (outside the CDR3, taken from reference TRBV11-2 and TRBJ2-3): EAGVAQSPRYKIIEKRQSVAFWCNPISGHATLYWYQQILGQGPKLLIQFQNNGVVDDSQLPKDRFSAERLKGVDSTLKIQPAKLEDSAVYLCASSFTGDRDTQYFGPGTRLTVL.

This clone was recorded only once. This chain connects TRBV25-1 to TRBJ1-5; D is ambiguous. This CDR3 is 13 amino acids long. Per the germline V gene, CDR1 is MGHDK and CDR2 is SYGVNS. Between the trimmed V and J ends, which lost 6 bases and 4 bases, there was a span of 10 bases. CDR3 sequence (DNA): TGTGCCAGCAGCACCGCGGGGAATCAGCCCCAGCATTTT. Translated: CASSTAGNQPQHF. Together with reference TRBV25-1 and TRBJ1-5, the CDR3 gives the full variable domain: EADIYQTPRYLVIGTGKKITLECSQTMGHDKMYWYQQDPGMELHLIHYSYGVNSTEKGDLSSESTVSRIRTEHFPLTLESARPSHTSQYLCASSTAGNQPQHFGDGTRLSIL.

The chain joins TRBV4-3 to TRBJ1-1; D gene uncertain. Trimming shortened V by 0 bases and J by 3 bases, and 14 bases separated the two germline ends. Germline CDR1 LGHNA, CDR2 YSLEER. The CDR3 is 16 amino acids. The CDR3 DNA sequence: TGCGCCAGCAGCCAAGATAATCTGGGAGGCGACACTGAAGCTTTCTTT. It codes for CASSQDNLGGDTEAFF.

The J gene is TRBJ2-7, the V gene TRBV15; 10 bases map to TRBD1. The length of the CDR3 is 15 residues. Germline loops: CDR1 LNHNV, CDR2 YYDKDF (reference sequence). V gave up 5 bases and J gave up 3 bases; unmatched junction bases: 7. The CDR3 DNA reads TGTGCCACCAGCGATTGGAGGACAGGGGGCTACGAGCAGTACTTC. It translates to CATSDWRTGGYEQYF.

This chain links TRBV24-1 with TRBJ1-5; possibly TRBD1 for D (6 bases). Germline values: CDR1 KGHDR, CDR2 SFDVKD. With 3 bases removed from V and 7 bases from J, the gap between germline ends came to 15 bases. The CDR3 totals 15 residues. For the CDR3, the DNA is TGTGCCACCAGTGATGGATCAGGGGAGCGGCAGCCCCAGCATTTT. This encodes CATSDGSGERQPQHF.